The rows below give T cell receptor beta chains drawn from one sample of a study of control samples from healthy donors and cancer patients. Produced via immunoSEQ multiplex PCR; TCRdb's table is partial and in-frame only. This sample has roughly 170,000 clones, with about nine tenths found just once. The sample was blood. The receptors come from a woman aged 40 to 49 in good health. CDR3s leave out the opening cysteine and the closing phenylalanine or tryptophan.

V: TRBV4-2; CDR3: ASSQSAQEAQY
V: TRBV7-8; CDR3: ASSRGAGGGFGAF
V: TRBV27; CDR3: ASSVAVTDTQY
V: TRBV11-1; CDR3: ASSLAGLGYTEAF
V: TRBV5-1; CDR3: ASKLAGVGTGELF
V: TRBV3-1/TRBV3-2; CDR3: ASNGPTDEQY
V: TRBV7-6; CDR3: ASSLVLAGTDTQY
V: TRBV30; CDR3: AWSVCFSYEQY
V: TRBV11-2; CDR3: ASSSAGTGTYEQY
V: TRBV7-9; CDR3: ASSLVTSRGYT
V: TRBV27; CDR3: ASAQGSQGGYT
V: TRBV9; CDR3: ASSVGRNSPLH
V: TRBV27; CDR3: ASSLTGSRFNSPLH
V: TRBV6-5; CDR3: ASRGHGGNTIY
V: TRBV5-1; CDR3: ASRPTSGNTIY
V: TRBV7-9; CDR3: ASSSTGVGEQY
V: TRBV2; CDR3: ASSGERGFYNEQF
V: TRBV6-1; CDR3: ASSEVGTGPYGYT
V: TRBV19; CDR3: ASREGGAETQY
V: TRBV11-3; CDR3: ASSWALNTEAF
V: TRBV3-1/TRBV3-2; CDR3: ASSLWTGGAEREAF
V: TRBV14; CDR3: ASSHPGTAYEQY
V: TRBV5-1; CDR3: ASSAGQTSYEQY
V: TRBV3-1/TRBV3-2; CDR3: ASRQSGGEAF
V: TRBV5-1; CDR3: ASTPTTGGPGELF
V: TRBV5-1; CDR3: ASSSTGGPQETQY
V: TRBV24-1; CDR3: ATSDFHEGANGGYT
V: TRBV5-6; CDR3: ASSLWAPGAEQY
V: TRBV28; CDR3: ASSFIVVSETQY
V: TRBV5-4; CDR3: ASSLGSSGGLNEQY
V: TRBV6-5; CDR3: ASSYSSGSNYGYT
V: TRBV6-6; CDR3: ASSYSPLLNTEAF
V: TRBV7-9; CDR3: ASSLASTVNYGYT
V: TRBV2; CDR3: ASSERTQEAF